The 6 T cell receptor beta chains presented below share a single source sample, sequenced in a study of T cells in Graves' hyperthyroidism and ophthalmopathy. Template material for amplifying TCR beta CDR3 regions consisted of RNA transcripts. First-round RT-PCR targeting the TCR CDR3 was performed with the HTBI primer set. One entry per CDR3 protein, called by TCRdb with MiXCR from the multiplex PCR reads. The sample has hundreds of thousands of distinct CDR3 sequences; roughly a third are singletons. Material for sequencing was blood. The receptors shown here come from a woman aged 40 to 50 with Graves' hyperthyroidism.

The rearrangement uses TRBV15 and TRBJ1-5; no clear D gene. Germline assignment: CDR1 LNHNV and CDR2 YYDKDF (reference sequence). Trimming left V 3 bases short and J 0 bases short, with 12 bases between. The CDR3 consists of 16 residues. The CDR3, as DNA: TGTGCCACCAGCAGTGCCGGGTGGGGTAGCAATCAGCCCCAGCATTTT. This codes for CATSSAGWGSNQPQHF.

This clonotype was observed a few times. This chain links TRBV6-5 with TRBJ1-1, with D maybe TRBD1 (6 bases). CDR1 MNHEY and CDR2 SVGAGI come from the germline V gene. V lost 0 bases and J 7 bases, leaving 21 bases between the germline ends. CDR3 length equals 17 residues. The CDR3 is CASSYSKQGGRFGEAFF. The CDR3 coding sequence is TGTGCCAGCAGTTACTCGAAACAGGGTGGTAGGTTCGGTGAAGCTTTCTTT.

This clonotype was seen at least ten times. The rearrangement joins TRBV20-1 to TRBJ1-3; a possible D gene is TRBD1 (6 bases). Germline assignment: CDR1 DFQATT and CDR2 SNEGSKA (reference sequence). The CDR3 has 13 amino acids. Trimming removed 4 bases at V and 1 base at J, with 8 bases between. The CDR3 loop is CSAKTGSGNTIYF. In nucleotides, the CDR3 is TGCAGTGCTAAAACAGGGTCTGGAAACACCATATATTTT.

This clonotype was seen ten or more times. The gene calls are TRBV10-3 and TRBJ1-4, with TRBD1 as a possible D gene (5 bases). Trimming shortened V by 11 bases and J by 0 bases, and 16 bases separated the two germline ends. The CDR3 runs to 15 residues. Germline lookup yields CDR1 ENHRY and CDR2 SYGVKD. CDR3 sequence (DNA): TGTGCCGTCGGGGGACTTCCCTCAACTAATGAAAAACTGTTTTTT. This codes for CAVGGLPSTNEKLFF.

This clonotype was found a few times. The chain has TRBV6-5 and TRBJ1-1; the D is unclear. Deletions cut 5 bases from V and 6 bases from J, with 13 bases between. The CDR3 runs to 13 residues. CDR1 is MNHEY and CDR2 is SVGAGI in the germline V gene. The CDR3 spells CASSRASRAEAFF. The CDR3 DNA reads as TGTGCCAGCAGTCGGGCCTCACGGGCTGAAGCTTTCTTT.

This clonotype showed up many times. CDR3 region: CASSPGGGNTGELFF. The CDR3 DNA reads as TGCGCCAGCAGCCCGGGGGGCGGTAACACCGGGGAGCTGTTTTTT. V and J are TRBV5-1 and TRBJ2-2, with a tentative D call TRBD2 (7 bases). CDR3 length: 15 amino acids. From germline, CDR1 is SGHRS and CDR2 YFSETQ. The V and J ends lost 4 bases and 2 bases respectively, with 12 bases between them.